The source of this T cell receptor (beta chain) is a study of PD-L1 blockade in urothelial cancer. Deletions cut 2 bases from V and 0 bases from J, with 10 bases between. CDR3 size: 16 residues. From germline, CDR1 is ENHRY and CDR2 SYGVKD. The table came from immunoSEQ multiplex PCR; TCRdb's copy has only in-frame clones and leaves some out. The sample has fewer than 45,000 clones; around 83% are singletons. The source material was PBMCs, sampled around atezolizumab (anti-PD-L1) treatment. J is TRBJ1-4 and V is TRBV10-3; no firm D call. This TCR derives from a man in his 60s with urothelial cancer. CDR3 in DNA: TGTGCCATCAGTGAGGGCAGACACGCAACTAATGAAAAACTGTTTTTT. Encoded protein: CAISEGRHATNEKLFF.